This T cell receptor (beta chain) came from a study of blood T cells in healthy people across ages. This clonotype was seen more than once but under ten times. The antigen is unknown. The donors, aged about 6 to 95, were healthy Caucasians from Russia. Notes on the study in general: The fall in TCR beta diversity per million T cells was roughly linear with age. Unsorted PBMCs prevented conclusive naive versus antigen-experienced comparison.

Next came a second PCR, run for roughly 6 to 11 cycles, which used a sample-barcoded 5' primer along with a J-beta primer mix. TCRdb re-called the 5' RACE reads with MiXCR, one entry per CDR3 protein. The sample has 1.5 million to 2 million distinct CDR3 sequences, less than 50% seen once. Trimming cost V 4 bases and J 8 bases; bases outside gene matches: 13. Germline CDR1 DFQATT, CDR2 SNEGSKA (reference sequence). The length of the CDR3 is 15 residues. This TCR was recovered from a woman in her forties in good health. The sequenced sample was blood. The genes are TRBV20-1 and TRBJ2-1; TRBD1 matches 8 bases. DNA for the CDR3: TGCAGTGCTATCCTTGGGCAGGGGGCTAGGGATGAGCAGTTCTTC. It is translated as CSAILGQGARDEQFF.